The source of this T cell receptor (beta chain) is a study of patients and donors after allogeneic stem cell transplantation. This clonotype has just a few counts. Via MiXCR, TCRdb re-called the RT-PCR reads, giving one row per CDR3 protein. The data hold roughly 880,000 distinct CDR3 sequences, with over 15% observed a single time. With 0 bases removed from V and 2 bases from J, the gap between germline ends came to 17 bases. Germline V gene sequence: CDR1 LGHNA, CDR2 YNFKEQ. The length of the CDR3 is 18 residues. Sequencing was performed on blood, either unsorted or a sorted T cell fraction (not recorded which). The origin of this receptor is a human donor who was either an allogeneic HSCT recipient or a stem cell or donor lymphocyte infusion donor (not recorded which). It is not recorded whose cells these are; they may come from a transplant donor. V usage is TRBV4-2 and J usage is TRBJ2-1; tentatively, D is TRBD2 (5 bases). The CDR3 region is CASSQDIKRGSTYNEQFF. The CDR3 DNA sequence: TGTGCCAGCAGCCAAGATATAAAACGGGGTAGCACCTACAATGAGCAGTTCTTC.